The 32 T cell receptor beta chains given below trace back to one sample, sequenced in a study of cytomegalovirus exposure and HLA in healthy donors. A multiplex PCR was run with 60 Vbeta primers and 13 Jbeta primers. Data came from immunoSEQ multiplex PCR; TCRdb stores just in-frame clones and leaves some out. The profile shows around 64,000 clones, roughly nine tenths of them singletons. Sequenced: PBMCs. These receptors came from a woman aged 25 to 45 in good health and CMV-seropositive.

The CDR3 spells CASSFRSGWQGNTGELFF. The CDR3 nucleotides are TGTGCCAGCAGTTTTAGGTCTGGGTGGCAGGGGAACACCGGGGAGCTGTTTTTT. The chain has TRBV27 and TRBJ2-2, with D possibly TRBD1 on 5 matching bases. Per the germline V gene, CDR1 is MNHEY and CDR2 is SMNVEV (reference sequence). Trimming left V 3 bases short and J 1 base short, with 18 bases between. The CDR3 has 18 residues.

The chain uses TRBV7-7 and TRBJ2-5, with TRBD2 matching 9 bases. Trimming took 3 bases from V and 5 from J; bases not matched to a gene: 10. This CDR3 has 16 residues. Germline values: CDR1 SSHAT, CDR2 FNYEAQ (reference sequence). In DNA form, the CDR3 reads TGTGCCAGCAGCTTCCGGGAGCGGGAGGTTGCGGAGACCCAGTACTTC. Residues: CASSFREREVAETQYF.

V is TRBV2 and J is TRBJ1-2; D is uncertain. The CDR3 totals 12 residues. V lost 5 bases to trimming and J lost 4 bases, with 8 bases between them. Germline values: CDR1 SNHLY, CDR2 FYNNEI. CDR3 sequence: CASSLRAYGYTF. The CDR3 nucleotides read TGTGCCAGCAGTCTGAGGGCCTATGGCTACACCTTC.

The chain employs TRBV10-2 and TRBJ2-4; D unresolved. The CDR3 has 13 amino acids. Trimming shortened V by 3 bases and J by 7 bases, and 10 bases separated the two germline ends. Germline V gives CDR1 WSHSY, CDR2 SAAADI. In DNA form, the CDR3 reads TGCGCCAGCAGTGAAACCCGGTGGAACATTCAGTACTTC. It encodes CASSETRWNIQYF.

CDR3 nucleotide sequence: TGCGCCAGCAGCTTGGGGACAGTGGAGAACACTGAAGCTTTCTTT. The encoded protein is CASSLGTVENTEAFF. This chain links TRBV5-1 with TRBJ1-1; TRBD1 is a possible D gene (6 bases). Germline values: CDR1 SGHRS, CDR2 YFSETQ. V shed 0 bases and J shed 1 base, with 10 bases lying between them. The CDR3 loop spans 15 amino acids.

The chain is built from TRBV6-5 and TRBJ1-1, with 10 bases lining up with TRBD1. J was trimmed by 7 bases and V by 6 bases; bases with no gene match: 5. CDR3 length: 13 amino acids. From germline, CDR1 is MNHEY and CDR2 SVGAGI. The CDR3 DNA sequence: TGTGCCAGCAGCAGACAGGGGGCGGTTGAAGCTTTCTTT. It yields the protein CASSRQGAVEAFF.

This rearrangement joins TRBV18 to TRBJ2-7, with TRBD2 matching 12 bases. In germline, CDR1 is KGHSH, CDR2 LQKENI. This CDR3 contains 17 residues. Unmatched junction bases numbered 17, after V lost 3 bases and J lost 11 bases. CDR3 loop: CASSPRTSGTITLTKYF. The CDR3 DNA follows: TGTGCCAGCTCACCTCGGACTAGCGGGACCATTACCCTCACGAAGTACTTC.

The chain employs TRBV13 and TRBJ2-7, with D possibly matching TRBD2 (6 bases). V gave up 6 bases and J gave up 3 bases, with 9 bases separating them. The length of the CDR3 is 12 residues. Germline V gene data show CDR1 as PRHDT and CDR2 as FYEKMQ (reference sequence). The CDR3 spells CASRGLGYEQYF. DNA of the CDR3: TGTGCCAGCAGGGGACTGGGCTACGAGCAGTACTTC.

This chain uses TRBV28 with TRBJ1-2, with no clear D. This CDR3 region has 13 residues. CDR1 and CDR2 from the germline V gene are MDHEN and SYDVKM. With 3 bases removed from V and 5 bases from J, the gap between germline ends came to 10 bases. The CDR3 protein is CASSLGGRYGYTF. The CDR3 region has the DNA TGTGCCAGCAGTTTGGGAGGGAGATATGGCTACACCTTC.

The V and J genes are TRBV19 and TRBJ1-2, with 9 bases aligning to TRBD1. CDR3 length: 15 residues. Germline CDR1 LNHDA, CDR2 SQIVND (reference sequence). Unmatched junction bases numbered 9, after V lost 6 bases and J lost 4 bases. The CDR3 sequence: CASREPGTGIYGYTF. In DNA, the CDR3 is TGTGCCAGTAGGGAGCCCGGGACAGGGATCTATGGCTACACCTTC.

The chain joins TRBV6-1 to TRBJ1-2, with 9 bases aligning to TRBD1. The CDR3 is 14 residues long. Germline-derived CDR1 and CDR2 are MNHNS and SASEGT. The V and J ends lost 6 bases and 6 bases, in that order; junction bases with no gene match: 8. The chain's CDR3 is CASRLTGGRDGYTF. CDR3 in DNA: TGTGCCAGCAGGTTAACAGGGGGCAGGGATGGCTACACCTTC.

The chain is built from TRBV19 and TRBJ1-2; D perhaps matches TRBD1 (6 bases). Per germline, CDR1 LNHDA and CDR2 SQIVND (reference sequence). The CDR3 totals 12 residues. Trimming stripped 4 bases from V and 11 bases from J, with 14 bases between. CDR3 nucleotides: TGTGCCAGTAGTAGCCGGGACACGGAGTACACCTTC. It codes for CASSSRDTEYTF.

This chain joins TRBV2 and TRBJ1-2; possible D gene TRBD1, 6 bases. V lost 7 bases to trimming and J lost 4 bases, with 13 bases between them. Germline CDR1 reads SNHLY; CDR2 reads FYNNEI. This CDR3 is built from 13 residues. CDR3: CASTPEQGYGYTF. DNA of the CDR3: TGTGCCAGCACACCTGAACAGGGCTATGGCTACACCTTC.

The genes are TRBV9 and TRBJ1-1; D gene unclear. The germline V and J ends were trimmed by 4 bases and 0 bases, with 13 bases remaining between them. The CDR3 totals 15 residues. Germline lookup yields CDR1 SGDLS and CDR2 YYNGEE. In nucleotides, the CDR3 is TGTGCCAGCAGCCCCCAGACAAGATTGAACACTGAAGCTTTCTTT. This sequence encodes CASSPQTRLNTEAFF.

The chain couples TRBV19 to TRBJ1-4, with D unclear. With 2 bases removed from V and 13 bases from J, the gap between germline ends came to 14 bases. Germline lookup yields CDR1 LNHDA and CDR2 SQIVND (reference sequence). This CDR3 is built from 13 residues. CDR3 DNA sequence: TGTGCCAGTAGTATAACCCACGGGAGGGTACTGTTTTTT. Translating it yields CASSITHGRVLFF.

V gene TRBV5-1 combines with J gene TRBJ2-5; D not certain. The last part of the DNA fits TRBJ2-7 better; the J call may be wrong. The CDR3 has 11 residues. Germline V gene sequence: CDR1 SGHRS, CDR2 YFSETQ. The CDR3 nucleotides read TGCGCCAGCAGCTCAGTCAGCGAGCAGTACTTC. Translating gives CASSSVSEQYF.

J is TRBJ2-1 and V is TRBV27; 9 nucleotides agree with TRBD2. Germline trimming cut 0 bases from V and 5 bases from J; bases unmatched to any gene: 5. The CDR3 extends over 16 amino acids. Germline CDR1 MNHEY, CDR2 SMNVEV (reference sequence). The CDR3 protein is CASSLSVAGVNNEQFF. The CDR3 nucleotides are TGTGCCAGCAGTTTATCGGTAGCGGGAGTGAACAATGAGCAGTTCTTC.

The chain joins TRBV6-4 to TRBJ2-7; TRBD2 matches at 9 bases. V shed 8 bases and J 3 bases; nucleotides not matched to a gene: 17. The CDR3 is made up of 17 amino acids. Germline assignment: CDR1 MRHNA and CDR2 SNTAGT. The CDR3, as DNA: TGTGCCAGCGATGGAACTAGCGGGCGACCGATCAGCTACGAGCAGTACTTC. Residues: CASDGTSGRPISYEQYF.

V and J are TRBV4-2 and TRBJ2-2; D may be TRBD2 (5 bases). Germline V gives CDR1 LGHNA, CDR2 YNFKEQ. The ends were cut back, 1 base at V and 5 bases at J, with 8 bases in the middle. The CDR3 is 14 residues long. CDR3 nucleotide sequence: TGTGCCAGCAGCCAAGGGATAGCGACCGGGGAGCTGTTTTTT. It codes for CASSQGIATGELFF.

CDR3 DNA: TGTGCCAGCAGTGAATCTGGGGCGGCTGGGGCCAACGTCCTGACTTTC. Translating gives CASSESGAAGANVLTF. V is TRBV25-1 and J is TRBJ2-6, with D maybe TRBD1 (5 bases). Trimming removed 1 base at V and 2 bases at J, with 9 bases between. CDR3 length: 16 residues. Germline values: CDR1 MGHDK, CDR2 SYGVNS.

The V gene is TRBV11-2, the J gene TRBJ1-1; the match to TRBD1 covers 7 bases. There are 16 residues in the CDR3. With 3 bases clipped from V and 0 bases from J, the junction kept 7 bases outside the gene matches. CDR1 is SGHAT, CDR2 FQNNGV, per germline. CDR3 DNA sequence: TGTGCCAGCAGCTTTCGACAGGGACTTATGAACACTGAAGCTTTCTTT. This codes for CASSFRQGLMNTEAFF. The full variable domain, with the rest looked up from reference TRBV11-2 and TRBJ1-1, is EAGVAQSPRYKIIEKRQSVAFWCNPISGHATLYWYQQILGQGPKLLIQFQNNGVVDDSQLPKDRFSAERLKGVDSTLKIQPAKLEDSAVYLCASSFRQGLMNTEAFFGQGTRLTVV.

J is TRBJ2-5 and V is TRBV27; TRBD2 aligns across 13 bases. The last part of the DNA fits TRBJ2-7 better; the J call may be wrong. The CDR3 runs 14 residues. CDR1 and CDR2 from the germline V gene are MNHEY and SMNVEV (reference sequence). CDR3 amino acids: CASSLGLAGSEQYF. DNA for the CDR3: TGTGCCAGCAGTTTGGGACTAGCGGGAAGCGAGCAGTACTTC.

The chain couples TRBV6-1 to TRBJ2-3; D possibly corresponds to TRBD2 (6 bases). This CDR3 comprises 13 residues. In germline, CDR1 is MNHNS, CDR2 SASEGT. The germline V and J ends were trimmed by 8 bases and 5 bases, with 14 bases remaining between them. The CDR3 DNA reads as TGTGCCAGCTGCTTAGCGGTGAGAGATACGCAGTATTTT. Amino acids: CASCLAVRDTQYF.

This clone was detected only a few times. The genes are TRBV9 and TRBJ1-3; 7 nucleotides line up with TRBD1. CDR3 length: 16 residues. V was clipped by 4 bases and J by 0 bases; unmatched bases: 7. In germline, CDR1 is SGDLS, CDR2 YYNGEE. The CDR3 DNA sequence: TGTGCCAGCAGCTCCGGGACAGTGAGCTCTGGAAACACCATATATTTT. It encodes CASSSGTVSSGNTIYF.

The chain joins TRBV9 to TRBJ2-1; 8 bases align to TRBD1. From germline, CDR1 is SGDLS and CDR2 YYNGEE. Trimming removed 4 bases from V and 7 bases from J; junction bases left unmatched: 7. The CDR3 contains 14 residues. Written as DNA, the CDR3 is TGTGCCAGCAGCATTAGGACAGGGAGGAATGAGCAGTTCTTC. Its protein product is CASSIRTGRNEQFF.

A word on this clone: Other DNA sequences in this specimen translate into the identical CDR3. CDR3 in DNA: TGTGCCAGCTCACACGGGGGAGGGGCCGAGCAGTACTTC. It codes for CASSHGGGAEQYF. The rearrangement links TRBV18 to TRBJ2-7, with 7 nucleotides matching TRBD2. Trimming removed 4 bases from V and 6 bases from J; junction bases left unmatched: 6. The germline V gene has CDR1 KGHSH and CDR2 LQKENI. The CDR3 spans 13 residues.

J is TRBJ1-5 and V is TRBV7-2; perhaps TRBD1 as D (6 bases). The CDR3 is 13 residues long. Trimming shortened V by 5 bases and J by 4 bases, and 9 bases separated the two germline ends. The germline gives CDR1 SGHTA, CDR2 FQGNSA. DNA of the CDR3: TGTGCCAGCAGCCTCGGGACAAATCAGCCCCAGCATTTT. Protein sequence: CASSLGTNQPQHF.

The chain combines TRBV18 with TRBJ2-2, with 10 bases identical to TRBD2. CDR3 length: 16 amino acids. J was trimmed by 4 bases and V by 2 bases; bases with no gene match: 4. Germline loops: CDR1 KGHSH, CDR2 LQKENI. CDR3 DNA sequence: TGTGCCAGCTCACCAAATCTAGCGGGAGCCACCGGGGAGCTGTTTTTT. Encoded protein: CASSPNLAGATGELFF.

The chain joins TRBV19 to TRBJ2-6; the D gene is possibly TRBD2 (5 bases). In germline, CDR1 is LNHDA, CDR2 SQIVND (reference sequence). Between the trimmed V and J ends, which lost 1 base and 0 bases, there was a span of 10 bases. The CDR3 is 17 residues long. CDR3 region: CASSIGLSGSGANVLTF. The CDR3 DNA is TGTGCCAGTAGTATAGGACTCAGCGGCTCTGGGGCCAACGTCCTGACTTTC. The full variable domain, with the rest looked up from reference TRBV19 and TRBJ2-6, is DGGITQSPKYLFRKEGQNVTLSCEQNLNHDAMYWYRQDPGQGLRLIYYSQIVNDFQKGDIAEGYSVSREKKESFPLTVTSAQKNPTAFYLCASSIGLSGSGANVLTFGAGSRLTVL.

This rearrangement joins TRBV5-1 to TRBJ2-1; 7 bases agree with TRBD2. CDR1 SGHRS and CDR2 YFSETQ come from the germline V gene. V lost 1 base and J lost 4; bases outside the gene matches: 8. The CDR3 extends over 16 amino acids. CDR3 amino acids: CASSLSRLAAYNEQFF. The CDR3 DNA reads TGCGCCAGCAGCTTGTCTCGTCTAGCGGCTTACAATGAGCAGTTCTTC.

The V and J genes are TRBV10-3 and TRBJ2-3, with D possibly matching TRBD2 (6 bases). The CDR3 is 14 residues long. The germline V gene encodes CDR1 ENHRY and CDR2 SYGVKD. The V end was cut by 8 bases, the J end by 2 bases, with 14 bases between. The CDR3 DNA reads as TGTGCCATCGCCGGTAGCGGTTCCACAGATACGCAGTATTTT. Protein product: CAIAGSGSTDTQYF.

This chain joins TRBV5-1 and TRBJ1-4, with 7 bases fitting TRBD1. V dropped 0 bases and J dropped 2; count of bases not matched to a gene: 4. Germline CDR1 reads SGHRS; CDR2 reads YFSETQ. This CDR3 contains 16 residues. This CDR3 reads CASSLDRGATNEKLFF. The CDR3 region has the DNA TGCGCCAGCAGCTTGGACAGGGGAGCCACTAATGAAAAACTGTTTTTT.